This T cell receptor beta chain was obtained from a study of shared clonotypes between healthy human individuals. Study-level information: With ages of 18 to 49, the donors were two women and a few men.

The naive CD8 fraction comprised CD45RO-negative cells positively selected for CCR7 and excluded terminally differentiated effector memory CD45RA+ cells. There are 15 residues in the CDR3. Germline CDR1 GTSNPN, CDR2 SVGIG (reference sequence). The trim removed 0 bases at V and 6 bases at J, leaving 5 bases unmatched. Sequenced by immunoSEQ multiplex PCR; TCRdb stores in-frame clones only, minus some. The profile shows 650,000 to 800,000 clones, about 90% of them singletons. Source material: naive CD8+ T cells sorted from blood. The receptor comes from a man younger than 45 in good health. The J gene is TRBJ2-2, the V gene TRBV30; 9 positions agree with TRBD1. The CDR3 DNA reads as TGTGCCTGGAGTGTAGGGACAGGGTTCTCCGGGGAGCTGTTTTTT. It codes for CAWSVGTGFSGELFF.